This TCR beta chain was recovered during a study of blood T cell repertoires in COVID-19. Overall study context: The study drew acute and convalescent COVID-19 samples from the United States, Italy and Spain. T cells, B-cell-depleted T cells, or PBMCs provided the cDNA or gDNA that served as material.

There are 13 residues in the CDR3. The trim removed 6 bases at V and 7 bases at J, leaving 8 bases unmatched. Germline V CDR1 and CDR2: ENHRY, SYGVKD. Per the authors' pipeline: The assay estimated nucleated cells by amplifying reference gene primers. Sequencing used immunoSEQ multiplex PCR; TCRdb keeps in-frame clones, though not all of them. That table furnishes V, J and clone size, whereas the DNA furnished D and trimming. The repertoire includes 110,000 to 150,000 clones, over 75% of them detected once, and 2.5% to 3.5% sits in the top ten. The TCR comes from a woman aged 60-75 years with active COVID-19. The chain has TRBV10-3 and TRBJ2-7, with 8 positions matching TRBD1. The sample comprised peripheral blood. The CDR3 nucleotides read TGTGCCATCAGGGTCCAGGGGGCTTGGGAGCAGTACTTC. Its protein product is CAIRVQGAWEQYF.